The sequence of this T cell receptor (beta chain) was determined in a study of shared clonotypes between healthy human individuals. Findings and caveats of the study: Larger estimated richness was generally seen in naive subsets than in memory subsets.

In the case of this clone: Its antigen remains unidentified.

The study enrolled healthy HIV-negative adults without recent acute infections or vaccinations as donors. Clones were sequenced by immunoSEQ multiplex PCR, and TCRdb holds only the in-frame ones, with some missing. The table includes roughly 2.5 million clones, 90% to 95% detected once. This clonotype was sampled from a man between 18 and 29 years old in good health. The specimen sequenced was naive CD4+ T cells sorted from blood. The subset: CD45RA+ positively selected.

The DNA of the CDR3 is TGTGCCAGCAGCAAATCAACTAGCGGGGGGTGGTCGTACGAGCAGTACTTC. This codes for CASSKSTSGGWSYEQYF. The V call is TRBV11-2, the J call TRBJ2-7, with 12 nucleotides matching TRBD2. Germline CDR1 is SGHAT and CDR2 is FQNNGV. The trim removed 5 bases at V and 4 bases at J, leaving 12 bases unmatched. CDR3 length: 17 residues.